The next 22 T cell receptor beta chains were all read from a single sample in a study of blood T cell repertoires in COVID-19. Repertoires were generated with immunoSEQ multiplex PCR, while TCRdb's copy carries only in-frame clones and drops some. The sample consists of some 240,000 clones, 80% of them appearing once. The sequenced sample was peripheral blood. These receptors were collected from a woman aged 70-85 years with acute or convalescent COVID-19.

V is TRBV27 and J is TRBJ2-7, with a weak D call TRBD2 (5 bases). The CDR3 consists of 14 residues. V was shortened by 5 bases and J by 0 bases, with 11 bases between the two germline ends. From germline, CDR1 is MNHEY and CDR2 SMNVEV (reference sequence). DNA of the CDR3: TGTGCCAGCAGTCCCTCCGGGGACTCCTACGAGCAGTACTTC. This sequence encodes CASSPSGDSYEQYF.

The chain links TRBV29-1 to TRBJ2-1; D may be TRBD1 (5 bases). With 4 bases removed from V and 0 bases from J, the gap between germline ends came to 7 bases. The CDR3 has 13 amino acids. Per the germline V gene, CDR1 is SQVTM and CDR2 is ANQGSEA. The CDR3 DNA sequence: TGCAGCGTTGGACAGACCTCCTACAATGAGCAGTTCTTC. It translates to CSVGQTSYNEQFF.

The rearrangement links TRBV9 to TRBJ2-3; 9 bases are a match to TRBD2. Germline V gives CDR1 SGDLS, CDR2 YYNGEE. V was pared by 4 bases and J by 10 bases, with 7 bases of the junction left unmatched. This CDR3 is built from 13 residues. For the CDR3, the DNA is TGTGCCAGCAGCTTTCAGCGGGGGGAAGCGCAGTATTTT. This codes for CASSFQRGEAQYF.

This sequence joins TRBV3-1 (or the pseudogene TRBV3-2) and TRBJ2-5; D possibly corresponds to TRBD1 (5 bases). The V end lost 4 bases, the J end lost 3 bases, and 18 bases lay between the germline ends. This CDR3 has 16 amino acids. CDR1 LGHDT and CDR2 YNNKEL come from the germline V gene (reference sequence). The CDR3, as DNA: TGTGCCAGCAGCCGAAGAAGGAGCAGGGCCGAAGAGACCCAGTACTTC. As protein: CASSRRRSRAEETQYF.

The chain employs TRBV6-5 and TRBJ2-3, with D possibly TRBD2 on 6 matching bases. CDR1 and CDR2 (germline): MNHEY, SVGAGI. The CDR3 length is 15 residues. V was trimmed by 4 bases and J by 1 base, leaving 12 bases between them. The CDR3 DNA reads as TGTGCCAGCAGTTCCCCTAGCGAGGGCACAGATACGCAGTATTTT. The encoded protein is CASSSPSEGTDTQYF.

V and J are TRBV6-1 and TRBJ1-5, with D possibly TRBD1 on 5 matching bases. This CDR3 has 15 residues. CDR1 and CDR2 (germline): MNHNS, SASEGT. Deletions cut 0 bases from V and 1 base from J, with 7 bases between. In nucleotides, the CDR3 is TGTGCCAGCAGTGAAGCCCGGGGGAGCAATCAGCCCCAGCATTTT. Its translation: CASSEARGSNQPQHF.

DNA of the CDR3: TGTGCCAGCAGCTTACGGGTCCCGGACAGGGGGCCCGGGGAGCTGTTTTTT. Translated: CASSLRVPDRGPGELFF. The rearrangement uses TRBV7-8 and TRBJ2-2, with TRBD1 identical over 11 bases. V lost 2 bases to trimming and J lost 6 bases; unmatched junction nucleotides: 8. CDR1 and CDR2 from the germline V gene are SGHVS and FQNEAQ. The CDR3 consists of 17 residues.

The V gene is TRBV9, the J gene TRBJ2-1; 7 bases are a match to TRBD2. Germline trimming cut 0 bases from V and 2 bases from J; bases unmatched to any gene: 5. The CDR3 spans 16 residues. Germline CDR1 reads SGDLS; CDR2 reads YYNGEE. DNA of the CDR3: TGTGCCAGCAGCGTAGGTGATAGCGGGCCCTACAATGAGCAGTTCTTC. Translation: CASSVGDSGPYNEQFF.

The rearrangement links TRBV18 to TRBJ1-2; 7 bases line up with TRBD1. This CDR3 contains 15 residues. V gave up 3 bases and J gave up 5 bases; unmatched junction bases: 9. The germline CDR1 and CDR2 sequences are KGHSH and LQKENI. CDR3 sequence reads: CASSPENRGGYGYTF. In DNA form, the CDR3 reads TGTGCCAGCTCACCCGAAAACAGGGGAGGATATGGCTACACCTTC.

This clone was observed once. The chain uses TRBV27 and TRBJ1-2; D may be TRBD1 (6 bases). Trimming shortened V by 5 bases and J by 7 bases, and 14 bases separated the two germline ends. CDR1 is MNHEY, CDR2 SMNVEV, per germline (reference sequence). The length of the CDR3 is 13 residues. CDR3 bases: TGTGCCAGCAGTGCCCGGGGGGGCAGTGGCTACACCTTC. Protein product: CASSARGGSGYTF.

This chain uses TRBV28 with TRBJ2-7; D possibly corresponds to TRBD2 (5 bases). Trimming cost V 3 bases and J 6 bases, with 12 bases left between them. Germline CDR1 is MDHEN and CDR2 is SYDVKM. The CDR3 has 13 amino acids. CDR3 in amino acids: CASSFNPGFEQYF. CDR3 DNA sequence: TGTGCCAGCAGTTTTAACCCGGGGTTCGAGCAGTACTTC.

The chain is built from TRBV19 and TRBJ1-6, with a weak D call TRBD1 (5 bases). Trimming stripped 0 bases from V and 8 bases from J, with 8 bases between. The germline gives CDR1 LNHDA, CDR2 SQIVND (reference sequence). The CDR3 consists of 14 residues. The CDR3 reads CASSIDRADSPLHF. In nucleotides, the CDR3 is TGTGCCAGTAGTATAGACAGGGCCGATTCACCCCTCCACTTT.

CDR3 amino acids: CASSEALADNYGYTF. The CDR3 DNA reads as TGTGCCAGCAGTGAAGCGCTGGCAGATAACTATGGCTACACCTTC. This chain joins TRBV2 and TRBJ1-2; unclear D gene. Trimming pared 0 bases from V and 1 base from J, leaving 9 bases between. Germline V gene lookup returns CDR1 SNHLY and CDR2 FYNNEI. The CDR3 extends over 15 amino acids.

This clone was counted between two and nine times. V and J are TRBV7-2 and TRBJ2-5, with TRBD2 identical over 13 bases. J gave up 5 bases and V 5 bases, and 8 bases lay outside the gene matches. This CDR3 is built from 16 residues. The V gene's germline CDR1 is SGHTA and CDR2 FQGNSA. The CDR3 DNA sequence: TGTGCCAGCAGCGTCACTAGCGGGGGGGCCGGGGAGACCCAGTACTTC. This translates into CASSVTSGGAGETQYF.

The chain couples TRBV11-2 to TRBJ2-2; 7 bases line up with TRBD2. Trimming removed 2 bases from V and 7 bases from J; junction bases left unmatched: 7. The length of the CDR3 is 15 residues. The V gene's germline CDR1 is SGHAT and CDR2 FQNNGV. CDR3 bases: TGTGCCAGCAGCTTATTAGCGGGTGGGGTCGGGGAGCTGTTTTTT. It specifies CASSLLAGGVGELFF. Supplemented by reference TRBV11-2 and TRBJ2-2, the full variable domain reads EAGVAQSPRYKIIEKRQSVAFWCNPISGHATLYWYQQILGQGPKLLIQFQNNGVVDDSQLPKDRFSAERLKGVDSTLKIQPAKLEDSAVYLCASSLLAGGVGELFFGEGSRLTVL.

The CDR3 is CASSFFSGVNTGELFF. The CDR3, as DNA: TGTGCCAGCAGCTTCTTTAGCGGGGTAAACACCGGGGAGCTGTTTTTT. The rearrangement joins TRBV7-2 to TRBJ2-2; 8 bases fit TRBD2. Germline CDR1 and CDR2: SGHTA and FQGNSA. Trimming removed 3 bases from V and 2 bases from J; junction bases left unmatched: 5. There are 16 residues in the CDR3.

This clone turned up a few times. This chain links TRBV2 with TRBJ1-1; no clear D. Per germline, CDR1 SNHLY and CDR2 FYNNEI. V was trimmed by 4 bases and J by 5 bases, leaving 14 bases between them. The CDR3 spans 14 residues. CDR3 bases: TGTGCCAGCAGTGTGGGAGGGATTGGGACTGAAGCTTTCTTT. As protein: CASSVGGIGTEAFF.

This clone was found once. The chain is built from TRBV5-1 and TRBJ1-1, with 7 bases lining up with TRBD1. The V segment lost 0 bases and the J segment 6 bases; nucleotides outside the gene matches: 14. CDR3 length: 17 residues. Germline CDR1 and CDR2: SGHRS and YFSETQ. CDR3 bases: TGCGCCAGCAGCTTGGAACAGGGGAAATCTTTGGTCGCTGAAGCTTTCTTT. It encodes CASSLEQGKSLVAEAFF.

This clone showed up many times. The gene calls are TRBV4-1 and TRBJ2-1; 9 nucleotides align to TRBD1. This CDR3 region has 16 residues. The J segment lost 9 bases and the V segment lost 3 bases, leaving 12 bases of the junction unmatched. Germline CDR1 is MGHRA and CDR2 is YSYEKL. CDR3 nucleotide sequence: TGCGCCAGCAGCCAGTTGTGGGGGACAGGGCGGCTTGAGCAGTTCTTC. Protein: CASSQLWGTGRLEQFF.

In its sample, this clone was seen a few times. The chain is built from TRBV6-2 or TRBV6-3 and TRBJ1-6; maybe TRBD1 (6 bases). This CDR3 has 14 residues. CDR1 and CDR2 from the germline V gene are MNHEY and SVGEGT. The V gene lost 2 bases and the J gene lost 7 bases, with 9 bases spanning the gap. This chain's CDR3 is CASSYIQGNSPLHF. CDR3 in DNA: TGTGCCAGCAGTTACATTCAGGGGAATTCACCCCTCCACTTT.

V is TRBV9 and J is TRBJ2-2; D perhaps matches TRBD2 (6 bases). Germline assignment: CDR1 SGDLS and CDR2 YYNGEE. The ends were cut back, 0 bases at V and 4 bases at J, with 13 bases in the middle. There are 16 residues in the CDR3. CDR3 residues: CASSVGGVGRTGELFF. Here the CDR3 DNA reads TGTGCCAGCAGCGTAGGCGGGGTAGGACGCACCGGGGAGCTGTTTTTT.

The table lists this clone with a count of one. V usage is TRBV12-3 or TRBV12-4 and J usage is TRBJ1-4; TRBD1 matches 7 bases. J lost 4 bases, V lost 6 bases, and 2 bases had no gene match. The CDR3 covers 13 residues. The CDR3 loop reads CASRGQSNEKLFF. DNA for the CDR3: TGTGCCAGCAGGGGACAGAGTAATGAAAAACTGTTTTTT.